Below are 13 T cell receptor beta chains sequenced from a single sample in a study of human T cells and chemical hapten exposure. Time point meaning: patch test 1, 2 weeks after DPC sensitization. Treatment specified: therapeutic diphenylcyclopropenone sensitization with weekly scalp DPC. TCRdb processed the RACE reads anew with MiXCR; each CDR3 protein has one entry. Among just under 350,000 distinct CDR3 sequences listed, around 7% were seen once. The starting material was whole blood, obtained in connection with sensitization to the hapten diphenylcyclopropenone (DPC). The receptors were gathered from a woman aged 18-35 years with alopecia areata. Some clones in this sample may be carry-over from other donors' samples.

V usage is TRBV20-1 and J usage is TRBJ1-4; D remains unclear. V lost 3 bases and J 2 bases, leaving 10 bases between the germline ends. The CDR3 contains 14 residues. Looked up from germline, CDR1 is DFQATT and CDR2 is SNEGSKA (reference sequence). CDR3 amino acids: CSASEGRTNEKLFF. CDR3 nucleotide sequence: TGCAGTGCTAGCGAGGGTAGGACTAATGAAAAACTGTTTTTT.

This clonotype appeared a few times. The chain uses TRBV6-5 and TRBJ2-7; 9 nucleotides line up with TRBD1. The germline CDR1 and CDR2 sequences are MNHEY and SVGAGI. The CDR3 has 14 amino acids. Trimming cost V 2 bases and J 4 bases; bases outside gene matches: 3. This CDR3 reads CASSYRDRGYEQYF. The CDR3 DNA reads TGTGCCAGCAGTTACCGAGACAGGGGGTACGAGCAGTACTTC.

The gene calls are TRBV5-1 and TRBJ1-4; D gene uncertain. Deletions cut 0 bases from V and 5 bases from J, with 8 bases between. This CDR3 comprises 14 residues. The germline V gene encodes CDR1 SGHRS and CDR2 YFSETQ. The CDR3 region is CASSLVAPNEKLFF. The DNA for the CDR3 is TGCGCCAGCAGCTTGGTCGCTCCCAATGAAAAACTGTTTTTT. Based on the CDR3 plus reference TRBV5-1 and TRBJ1-4, the full variable domain is KAGVTQTPRYLIKTRGQQVTLSCSPISGHRSVSWYQQTPGQGLQFLFEYFSETQRNKGNFPGRFSGRQFSNSRSEMNVSTLELGDSALYLCASSLVAPNEKLFFGSGTQLSVL.

The CDR3 reads CASSHPGQSYEQYF. The CDR3 region has the DNA TGTGCCAGCAGCCACCCGGGACAGAGCTACGAGCAGTACTTC. V is TRBV7-9 and J is TRBJ2-7; TRBD1 matches at 7 bases. In germline, CDR1 is SEHNR, CDR2 FQNEAQ (reference sequence). The CDR3 totals 14 residues. J gave up 3 bases and V 5 bases, and 7 bases lay outside the gene matches.

The table lists this clonotype with a few counts. The chain is built from TRBV12-3 or TRBV12-4 and TRBJ1-5; D unresolved. The ends were cut back, 5 bases at V and 2 bases at J, with 7 bases in the middle. The length of the CDR3 is 13 residues. CDR3 residues: CASSAQGNQPQHF. DNA of the CDR3: TGTGCCAGCAGTGCCCAGGGCAATCAGCCCCAGCATTTT.

The genes are TRBV28 and TRBJ1-1; D is unresolved. This CDR3 region has 13 residues. The V end lost 7 bases, the J end lost 4 bases, and 13 bases lay between the germline ends. Germline CDR1 MDHEN, CDR2 SYDVKM. CDR3 in amino acids: CASKSRQSTEAFF. DNA for the CDR3: TGTGCCAGCAAGTCACGTCAGAGCACTGAAGCTTTCTTT.

This chain links TRBV29-1 with TRBJ2-1; D unclear. Germline V gene data show CDR1 as SQVTM and CDR2 as ANQGSEA. CDR3 length: 12 residues. V was cut by 1 base and J by 6 bases, with 7 bases left in between. DNA for the CDR3: TGCAGCGTTGAAGGGAATTCCAATGAGCAGTTCTTC. Translation gives CSVEGNSNEQFF.

The table lists this clonotype with a few counts. This rearrangement joins TRBV6-5 to TRBJ1-6; no clear D. The germline V gene has CDR1 MNHEY and CDR2 SVGAGI. CDR3 length: 13 residues. V was clipped by 10 bases and J by 9 bases, with 16 bases between them. This chain's CDR3 is CATRPRHGSPLHF. The DNA of the CDR3 is TGTGCCACCAGACCTCGACACGGTTCACCCCTCCACTTT.

The chain recombines TRBV7-8 with TRBJ2-3, with TRBD1 matching 8 bases. Germline-derived CDR1 and CDR2 are SGHVS and FQNEAQ. With V trimmed by 3 bases and J by 7 bases, 21 bases remained unmatched. The CDR3 loop spans 19 amino acids. CDR3 nucleotides: TGTGCCAGCAGCTTCCGGACAGGGATTAAATTAAATTGGTGGAATACGCAGTATTTT. Translation: CASSFRTGIKLNWWNTQYF.

This clonotype occurred a few times. The gene calls are TRBV12-3 or TRBV12-4 and TRBJ2-1; 8 bases line up with TRBD2. This CDR3 has 13 amino acids. V shed 5 bases, J shed 10 bases, and the junction held 7 bases outside the gene matches. CDR3 sequence reads: CASSGTSSLEQFF. CDR3 nucleotides: TGTGCCAGCAGTGGGACTAGTTCTTTGGAGCAGTTCTTC.

At least ten counts were recorded for this clonotype. This chain joins TRBV6-2 or TRBV6-3 and TRBJ1-5; D is unclear. The ends were cut back, 0 bases at V and 7 bases at J, with 10 bases in the middle. The CDR3 has 14 residues. Germline V gene lookup returns CDR1 MNHEY and CDR2 SVGEGT. The CDR3 sequence is CASSYSSGNQPQHF. In nucleotides, the CDR3 is TGTGCCAGCAGTTACTCTTCTGGGAACCAGCCCCAGCATTTT.

This clonotype was detected a few times. The chain joins TRBV13 to TRBJ2-7, with a possible D match to TRBD2 (5 bases). CDR3 length equals 13 residues. Trimming took off 7 bases at V and 2 bases at J, with 12 bases between the two ends. Germline-derived CDR1 and CDR2 are PRHDT and FYEKMQ (reference sequence). The CDR3 DNA is TGTGCCAGCAATGAGGGTTTAGCCTACGAGCAGTACTTC. Translation: CASNEGLAYEQYF.

The chain combines TRBV27 with TRBJ2-3; no definite D call. Germline V gene data show CDR1 as MNHEY and CDR2 as SMNVEV (reference sequence). V was clipped by 3 bases and J by 4 bases, with 8 bases between them. This CDR3 spans 13 amino acids. CDR3 protein: CASSFTHADTQYF. As DNA, the CDR3 is TGTGCCAGCAGTTTTACACACGCAGATACGCAGTATTTT.